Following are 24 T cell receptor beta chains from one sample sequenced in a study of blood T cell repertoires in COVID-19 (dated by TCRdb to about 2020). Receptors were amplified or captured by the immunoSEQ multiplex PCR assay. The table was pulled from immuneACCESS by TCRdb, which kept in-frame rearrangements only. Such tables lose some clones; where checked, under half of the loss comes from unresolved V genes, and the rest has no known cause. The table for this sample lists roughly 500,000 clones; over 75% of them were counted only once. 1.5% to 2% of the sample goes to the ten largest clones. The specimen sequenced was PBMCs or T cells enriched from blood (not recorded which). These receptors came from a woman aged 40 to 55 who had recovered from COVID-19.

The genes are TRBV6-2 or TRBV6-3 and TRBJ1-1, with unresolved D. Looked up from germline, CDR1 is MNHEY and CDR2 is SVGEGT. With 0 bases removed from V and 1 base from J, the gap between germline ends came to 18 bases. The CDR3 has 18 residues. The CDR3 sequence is CASSYSPGEGRSNTEAFF. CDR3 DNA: TGTGCCAGCAGTTACTCCCCTGGGGAGGGTCGGTCGAACACTGAAGCTTTCTTT.

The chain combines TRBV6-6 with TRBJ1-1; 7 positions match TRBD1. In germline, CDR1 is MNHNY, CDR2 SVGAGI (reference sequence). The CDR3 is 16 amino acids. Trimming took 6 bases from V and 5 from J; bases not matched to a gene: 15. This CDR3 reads CASSWKGALGETEAFF. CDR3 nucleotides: TGTGCCAGCAGCTGGAAGGGGGCGCTCGGAGAGACTGAAGCTTTCTTT.

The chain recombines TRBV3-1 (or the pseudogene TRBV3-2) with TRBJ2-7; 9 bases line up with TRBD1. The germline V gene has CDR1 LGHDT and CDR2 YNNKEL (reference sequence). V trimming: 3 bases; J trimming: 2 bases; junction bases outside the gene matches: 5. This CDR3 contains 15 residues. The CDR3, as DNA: TGTGCCAGCAGCCAGGGGACAGGGAAAACCTACGAGCAGTACTTC. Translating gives CASSQGTGKTYEQYF.

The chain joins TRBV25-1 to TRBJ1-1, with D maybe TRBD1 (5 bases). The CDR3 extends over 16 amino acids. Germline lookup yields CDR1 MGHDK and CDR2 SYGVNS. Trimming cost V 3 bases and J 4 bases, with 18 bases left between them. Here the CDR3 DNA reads TGTGCCAGCAGTGAGGGACTCTCAAACCCGGGCACTGAAGCTTTCTTT. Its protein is CASSEGLSNPGTEAFF.

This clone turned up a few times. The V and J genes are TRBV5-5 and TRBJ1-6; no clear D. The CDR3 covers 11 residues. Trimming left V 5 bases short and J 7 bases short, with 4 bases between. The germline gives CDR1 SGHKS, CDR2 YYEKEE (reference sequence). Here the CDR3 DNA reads TGTGCCAGCAGTCAAAATTCACCCCTCCACTTT. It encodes CASSQNSPLHF.

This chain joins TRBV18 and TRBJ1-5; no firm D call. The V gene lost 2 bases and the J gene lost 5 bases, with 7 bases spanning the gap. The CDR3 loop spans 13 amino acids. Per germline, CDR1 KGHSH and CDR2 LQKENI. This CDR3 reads CASSPTRDQPQHF. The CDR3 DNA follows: TGTGCCAGCTCACCAACCCGAGATCAGCCCCAGCATTTT.

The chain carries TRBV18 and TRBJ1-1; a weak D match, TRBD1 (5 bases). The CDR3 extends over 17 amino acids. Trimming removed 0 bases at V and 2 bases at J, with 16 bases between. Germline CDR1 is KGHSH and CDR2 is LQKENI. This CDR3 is CASSPPFRVAGNTEAFF. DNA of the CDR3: TGTGCCAGCTCACCACCGTTCAGGGTAGCGGGAAACACTGAAGCTTTCTTT.

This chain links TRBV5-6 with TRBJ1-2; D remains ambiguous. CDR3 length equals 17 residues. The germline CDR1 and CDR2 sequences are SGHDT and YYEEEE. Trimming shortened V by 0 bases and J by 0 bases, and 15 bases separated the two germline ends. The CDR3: CASSLETPRSANYGYTF. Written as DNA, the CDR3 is TGTGCCAGCAGCTTGGAGACACCTCGAAGTGCTAACTATGGCTACACCTTC.

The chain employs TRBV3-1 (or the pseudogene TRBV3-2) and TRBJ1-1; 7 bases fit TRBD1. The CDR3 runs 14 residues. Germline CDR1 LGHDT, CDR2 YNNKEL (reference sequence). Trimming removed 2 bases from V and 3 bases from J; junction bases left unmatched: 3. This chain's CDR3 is CASSQRDRDTEAFF. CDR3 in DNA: TGTGCCAGCAGCCAACGAGACAGGGACACTGAAGCTTTCTTT.

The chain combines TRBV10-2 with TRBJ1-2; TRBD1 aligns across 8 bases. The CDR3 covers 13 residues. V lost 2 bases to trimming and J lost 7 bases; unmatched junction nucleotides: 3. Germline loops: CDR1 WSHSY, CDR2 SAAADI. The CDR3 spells CASSEQGTGGYTF. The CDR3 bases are TGCGCCAGCAGTGAGCAGGGGACAGGTGGCTACACCTTC.

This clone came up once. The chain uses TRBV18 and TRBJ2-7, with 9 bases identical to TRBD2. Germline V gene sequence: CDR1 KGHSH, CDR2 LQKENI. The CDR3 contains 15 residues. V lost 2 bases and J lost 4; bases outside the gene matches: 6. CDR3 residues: CASSPGTSGRYEQYF. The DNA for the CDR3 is TGTGCCAGCTCACCAGGTACGAGCGGGAGGTACGAGCAGTACTTC.

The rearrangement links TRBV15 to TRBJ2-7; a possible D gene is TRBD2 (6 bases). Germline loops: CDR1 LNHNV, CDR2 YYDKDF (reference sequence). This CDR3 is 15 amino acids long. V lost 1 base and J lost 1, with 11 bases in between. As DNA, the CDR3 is TGTGCCACCAGCAGAGGGGGGAGCGGGTCCTACGAGCAGTACTTC. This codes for CATSRGGSGSYEQYF.

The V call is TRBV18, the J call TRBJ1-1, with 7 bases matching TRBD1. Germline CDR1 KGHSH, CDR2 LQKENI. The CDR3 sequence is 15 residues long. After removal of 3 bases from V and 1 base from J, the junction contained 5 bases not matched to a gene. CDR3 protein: CASSPQTGKNTEAFF. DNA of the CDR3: TGTGCCAGCTCACCGCAGACAGGGAAGAACACTGAAGCTTTCTTT.

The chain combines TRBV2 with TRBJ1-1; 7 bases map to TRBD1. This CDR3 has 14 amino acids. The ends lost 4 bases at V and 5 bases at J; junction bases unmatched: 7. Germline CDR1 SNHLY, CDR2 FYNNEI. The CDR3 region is CASSGQGGGTEAFF. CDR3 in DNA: TGTGCCAGCAGTGGACAGGGTGGGGGTACTGAAGCTTTCTTT.

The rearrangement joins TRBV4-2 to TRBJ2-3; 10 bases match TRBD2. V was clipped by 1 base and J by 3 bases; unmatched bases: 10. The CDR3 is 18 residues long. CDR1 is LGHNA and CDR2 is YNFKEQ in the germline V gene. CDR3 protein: CASSQVLAGGMTTDTQYF. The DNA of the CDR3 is TGTGCCAGCAGCCAAGTGTTAGCGGGAGGTATGACAACAGATACGCAGTATTTT.

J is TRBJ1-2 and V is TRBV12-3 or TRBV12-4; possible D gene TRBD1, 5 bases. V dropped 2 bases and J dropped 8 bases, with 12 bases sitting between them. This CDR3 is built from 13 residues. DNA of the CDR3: TGTGCCAGCAGTTTAAGGGGCACGGTGGGCTACACCTTC. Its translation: CASSLRGTVGYTF.

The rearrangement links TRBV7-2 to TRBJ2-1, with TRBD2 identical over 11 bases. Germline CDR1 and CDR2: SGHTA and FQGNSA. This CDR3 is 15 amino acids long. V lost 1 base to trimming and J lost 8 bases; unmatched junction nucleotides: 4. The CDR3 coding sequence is TGTGCCAGCAGCTTAGTACTAGCGGGAGCATATGAGCAGTTCTTC. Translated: CASSLVLAGAYEQFF.

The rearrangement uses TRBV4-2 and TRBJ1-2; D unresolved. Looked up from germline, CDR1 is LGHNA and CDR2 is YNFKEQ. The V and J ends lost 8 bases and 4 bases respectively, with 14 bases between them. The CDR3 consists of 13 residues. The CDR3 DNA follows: TGTGCCAGCCGGACTATCTCAGCCTATGGCTACACCTTC. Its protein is CASRTISAYGYTF.

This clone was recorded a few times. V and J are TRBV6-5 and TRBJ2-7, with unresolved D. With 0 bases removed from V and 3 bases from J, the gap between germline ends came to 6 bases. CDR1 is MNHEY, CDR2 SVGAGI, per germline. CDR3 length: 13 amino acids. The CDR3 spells CASSYSLGYEQYF. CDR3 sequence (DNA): TGTGCCAGCAGTTACTCTCTAGGCTACGAGCAGTACTTC.

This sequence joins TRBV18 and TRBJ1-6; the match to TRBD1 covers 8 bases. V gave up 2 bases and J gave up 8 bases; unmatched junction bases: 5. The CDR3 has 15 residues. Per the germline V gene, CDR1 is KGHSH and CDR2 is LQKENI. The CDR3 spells CASSPETGGDSPLHF. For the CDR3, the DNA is TGTGCCAGCTCACCAGAAACAGGGGGAGATTCACCCCTCCACTTT.

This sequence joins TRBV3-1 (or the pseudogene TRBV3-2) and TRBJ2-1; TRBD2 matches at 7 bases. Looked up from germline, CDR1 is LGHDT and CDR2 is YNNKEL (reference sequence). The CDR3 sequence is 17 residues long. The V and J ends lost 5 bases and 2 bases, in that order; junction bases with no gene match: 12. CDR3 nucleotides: TGTGCCAGCAGCGACTGGGGGGGAGCCCTAACCTACAATGAGCAGTTCTTC. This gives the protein CASSDWGGALTYNEQFF.

DNA for the CDR3: TGCAGCGTTGAAGTATCTGCGCGGAGGGGACTAGCGGTATACGAGCAGTACTTC. Translating it yields CSVEVSARRGLAVYEQYF. The chain recombines TRBV29-1 with TRBJ2-7; 11 bases map to TRBD2. Losses at the gene ends were 1 base for V and 4 bases for J; bases not matched to a gene: 15. The germline V gene encodes CDR1 SQVTM and CDR2 ANQGSEA. This CDR3 spans 18 amino acids.

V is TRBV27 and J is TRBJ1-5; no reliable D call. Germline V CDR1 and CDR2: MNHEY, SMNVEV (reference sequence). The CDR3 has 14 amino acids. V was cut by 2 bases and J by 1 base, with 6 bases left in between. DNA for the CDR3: TGTGCCAGCAGTTTAGGCATGAGCAATCAGCCCCAGCATTTT. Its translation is CASSLGMSNQPQHF.

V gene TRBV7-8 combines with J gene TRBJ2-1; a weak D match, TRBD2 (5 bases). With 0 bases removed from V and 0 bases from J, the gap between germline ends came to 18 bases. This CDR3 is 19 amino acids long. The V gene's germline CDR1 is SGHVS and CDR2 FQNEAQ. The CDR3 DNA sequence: TGTGCCAGCAGCTTAGCGATAGGAGTCCTAGCATTCTCCTACAATGAGCAGTTCTTC. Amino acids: CASSLAIGVLAFSYNEQFF.